This note documents a single T cell receptor (beta chain) sequence. Its target is unknown. One base separates it from a far larger clone, so it is likely a read error. Genomic DNA provided the template from which TCR beta CDR3 was amplified by two-round multiplex PCR. First-round PCR employed TRBV- and TRBJ-specific primers for each gene. TCRdb ran MiXCR on the multiplex PCR reads and lists one entry per CDR3 protein. The sample holds 14,000 or so distinct CDR3 sequences, roughly 50% seen once. The sample belongs to a study of prognosis after radiotherapy for stage I lung cancer. Study-level information: Stage I non-small cell lung cancer patients, who were enrolled in Nanjing, China, joined the cohort between 2018 and 2019. About five patients had oligometastatic NSCLC after surgical resection of the primary tumor, and roughly 13 had newly diagnosed primary stage I lung tumors. General study findings and limits: After stereotactic body radiation therapy, patients with later distant metastases showed lower Shannon entropy.

This CDR3 contains 11 residues. Looked up from germline, CDR1 is GTSNPN and CDR2 is SVGIG (reference sequence). The sequences come from PBMCs, collected before or after stereotactic body radiation therapy (not recorded which). This chain uses TRBV30 with TRBJ1-6, with 9 positions matching TRBD1. This sequence originates from a donor aged 50 or older with non-small cell lung cancer. CDR3 nucleotides: TGTGCCTGGAGTTGGGGACAGGGAAAGTTCTTT. Residues: CAWSWGQGKFF.